This T cell receptor beta chain is drawn from a study of neurological immune-mediated disorders. Overall study results and limits: No expanded-clone CDR3 amino acid sequence recurred across subjects, suggesting private TCR-beta repertoires.

V was pared by 4 bases and J by 7 bases, with 8 bases between. This CDR3 has 12 amino acids. 5'RACE employing 10-nucleotide random UMIs yielded the cDNA. Using its own MiXCR run on the 5' RACE reads, TCRdb lists one record per CDR3 protein. Of more than 70,000 distinct CDR3 sequences listed, 10% are singletons. This clonotype was detected many times. Its target is unknown. This chain links TRBV12-3 or TRBV12-4 with TRBJ2-1; D not resolved. Source material: PBMCs. This sequence originates from a man aged 35 to 55 in good health. In DNA form, the CDR3 reads TGTGCCAGCAGTTATGGACGTAATGAGCAGTTCTTC. Its translation: CASSYGRNEQFF.